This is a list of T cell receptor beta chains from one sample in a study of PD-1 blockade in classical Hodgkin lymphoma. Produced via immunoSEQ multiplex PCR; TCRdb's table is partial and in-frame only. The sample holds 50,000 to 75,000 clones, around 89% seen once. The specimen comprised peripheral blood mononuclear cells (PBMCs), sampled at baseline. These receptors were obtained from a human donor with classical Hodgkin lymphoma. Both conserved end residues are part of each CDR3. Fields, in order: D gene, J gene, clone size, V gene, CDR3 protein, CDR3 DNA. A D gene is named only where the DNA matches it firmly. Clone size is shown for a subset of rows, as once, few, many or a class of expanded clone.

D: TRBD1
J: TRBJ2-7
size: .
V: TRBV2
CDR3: CASSLTGTAYEQYF
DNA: TGTGCCAGCAGCTTGACAGGGACCGCCTACGAGCAGTACTTC

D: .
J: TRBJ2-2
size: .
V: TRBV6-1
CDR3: CASSDGPTGELFF
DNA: TGTGCCAGCTCGGACGGACCCACCGGGGAGCTGTTTTTT

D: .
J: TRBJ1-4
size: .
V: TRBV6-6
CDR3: CASSPGLTNEKLFF
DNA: TGTGCCAGCAGTCCTGGGCTGACTAATGAAAAACTGTTTTTT

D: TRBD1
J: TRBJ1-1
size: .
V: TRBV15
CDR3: CATSREGQGHTEAFF
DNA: TGTGCCACCAGCAGAGAAGGACAGGGGCACACTGAAGCTTTCTTT

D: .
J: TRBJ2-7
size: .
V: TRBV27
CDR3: CASSWRDSSYEQYF
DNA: TGTGCCAGCAGTTGGAGGGACAGCTCCTACGAGCAGTACTTC

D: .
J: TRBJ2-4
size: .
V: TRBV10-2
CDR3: CASSDGADLRNIQYF
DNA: TGCGCCAGCAGTGATGGTGCGGACCTCAGAAACATTCAGTACTTC

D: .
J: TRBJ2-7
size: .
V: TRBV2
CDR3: CASTVTGRSYEQYF
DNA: TGTGCCAGCACCGTGACAGGAAGGTCCTACGAGCAGTACTTC

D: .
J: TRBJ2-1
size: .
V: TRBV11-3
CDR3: CASSLVSGFHEQFF
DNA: TGTGCCAGCAGCTTAGTATCAGGGTTCCATGAGCAGTTCTTC

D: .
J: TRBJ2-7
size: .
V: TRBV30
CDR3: CAWSDGGSYNSYEQYF
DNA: TGTGCCTGGAGTGATGGAGGGTCTTATAACTCCTACGAGCAGTACTTC

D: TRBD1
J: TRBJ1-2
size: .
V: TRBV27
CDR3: CASSPTGAIKYGYTF
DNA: TGTGCCAGCAGCCCAACAGGGGCGATAAAGTATGGCTACACCTTC

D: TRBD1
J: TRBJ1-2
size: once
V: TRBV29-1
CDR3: CSVGTGDGYTF
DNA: TGCAGCGTTGGGACAGGGGATGGCTACACCTTC

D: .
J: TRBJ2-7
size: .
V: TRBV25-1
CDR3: CASSIVTEYEQYF
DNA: TGTGCCAGCAGCATAGTAACAGAGTACGAGCAGTACTTC

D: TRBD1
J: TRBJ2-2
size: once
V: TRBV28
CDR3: CASTPRGDRGAGELFF
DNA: TGTGCCAGCACTCCAAGGGGGGACAGGGGAGCCGGGGAGCTGTTTTTT

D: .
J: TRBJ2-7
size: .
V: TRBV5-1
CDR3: CASSLSGHLNEQYF
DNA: TGCGCCAGCAGCTTGTCGGGACACCTAAACGAGCAGTACTTC

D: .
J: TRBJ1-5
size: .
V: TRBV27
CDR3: CASSPRPDGQPQHF
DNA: TGTGCCAGCAGCCCGAGACCAGACGGTCAGCCCCAGCATTTT

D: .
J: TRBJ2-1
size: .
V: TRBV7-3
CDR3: CASSLTSLPSSYNEQFF
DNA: TGTGCCAGCAGCTTAACGTCCCTGCCGAGCTCCTACAATGAGCAGTTCTTC

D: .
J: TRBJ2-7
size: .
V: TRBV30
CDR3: CAWMVRFGEQYF
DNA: TGTGCCTGGATGGTTCGATTTGGCGAGCAGTACTTC

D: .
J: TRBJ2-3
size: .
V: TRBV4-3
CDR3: CASSRDPSTDTQYF
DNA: TGCGCCAGCAGCCGCGACCCTAGCACAGATACGCAGTATTTT

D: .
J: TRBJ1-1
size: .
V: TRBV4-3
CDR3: CASSQEAGWNTEAFF
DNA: TGCGCCAGCAGCCAAGAGGCAGGGTGGAACACTGAAGCTTTCTTT

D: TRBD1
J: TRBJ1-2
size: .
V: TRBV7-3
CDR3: CASSPRGGQGYYGYTF
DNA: TGTGCCAGCAGCCCACGAGGGGGACAGGGCTACTATGGCTACACCTTC

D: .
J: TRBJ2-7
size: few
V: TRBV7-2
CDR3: CASRPPSGYEQYF
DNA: TGTGCCAGCAGGCCTCCTTCGGGGTACGAGCAGTACTTC